The 28 T cell receptor beta chains below come from one sample, sequenced in a study of blood T cell repertoires in COVID-19. Profiled with immunoSEQ multiplex PCR; TCRdb holds only in-frame clones, not every one. The sample contains around 130,000 clones, around 81% of which appear only once. The sample taken for sequencing was peripheral blood. Source of these receptors: a human donor in a cohort sampled during active COVID-19.

The chain uses TRBV6-5 and TRBJ1-2; 7 bases match TRBD1. V was pared by 4 bases and J by 7 bases, with 6 bases of the junction left unmatched. The CDR3 contains 13 residues. CDR1 is MNHEY, CDR2 SVGAGI, per germline. The CDR3 loop is CASSFSRGIGYTF. DNA for the CDR3: TGTGCCAGCAGTTTCTCCAGGGGGATTGGCTACACCTTC.

This clone was seen a single time. This sequence joins TRBV5-1 and TRBJ2-7; possible D gene TRBD1, 5 bases. The germline gives CDR1 SGHRS, CDR2 YFSETQ. This CDR3 is built from 13 residues. Trimming took 0 bases from V and 2 from J, leaving 6 bases between them. The CDR3: CASSLEGTYEQYF. CDR3 DNA sequence: TGCGCCAGCAGCTTGGAGGGGACCTACGAGCAGTACTTC.

The J gene is TRBJ2-3, the V gene TRBV21-1; the DNA was not compared with TRBD1, the D call given in the table. TRBV21-1 counts as a pseudogene. The CDR3 runs 17 residues. The CDR3 DNA reads as TGTGCCAGCAGCAAAGAGGGACAGGGGCTTGGCACAGATACGCAGTATTTT. Its translation: CASSKEGQGLGTDTQYF.

The gene calls are TRBV3-1 (or the pseudogene TRBV3-2) and TRBJ2-5; 7 nucleotides agree with TRBD2. CDR1 and CDR2 from the germline V gene are LGHDT and YNNKEL (reference sequence). This CDR3 is built from 13 residues. V shed 4 bases, J shed 5 bases, and the junction held 4 bases outside the gene matches. Written as DNA, the CDR3 is TGTGCCAGCAGCCTTGACGGGGGGGAGACCCAGTACTTC. As protein: CASSLDGGETQYF.

This chain uses TRBV15 with TRBJ2-3; the D gene is possibly TRBD2 (6 bases). Trimming removed 1 base from V and 5 bases from J, with 10 bases in between. The CDR3 runs to 14 residues. Looked up from germline, CDR1 is LNHNV and CDR2 is YYDKDF (reference sequence). The CDR3 nucleotides read TGTGCCACCAGCAGAGCGGGGGAGATAGATACGCAGTATTTT. Its translation is CATSRAGEIDTQYF.

V gene TRBV18 combines with J gene TRBJ2-1, with 7 bases matching TRBD1. This CDR3 has 15 amino acids. Trimming took 1 base from V and 6 from J; bases not matched to a gene: 6. Germline V lookup: CDR1 KGHSH, CDR2 LQKENI. CDR3 region: CASSPRDRSSNEQFF. In nucleotides, the CDR3 is TGTGCCAGCTCACCACGGGACAGATCAAGCAATGAGCAGTTCTTC.

This clone was seen only once. The gene calls are TRBV10-1 and TRBJ1-1; weak D call: TRBD1 (5 bases). V was pared by 2 bases and J by 5 bases, with 12 bases between. Per the germline V gene, CDR1 is WNHNN and CDR2 is SYGVQD (reference sequence). The CDR3 is 14 amino acids. As DNA, the CDR3 is TGCGCCAGCAGTGAGGCAGGAAAGGGGACTGAAGCTTTCTTT. It is translated as CASSEAGKGTEAFF.

The genes are TRBV28 and TRBJ2-5, with 7 nucleotides matching TRBD1. Germline trimming cut 5 bases from V and 4 bases from J; bases unmatched to any gene: 19. Germline V CDR1 and CDR2: MDHEN, SYDVKM. This CDR3 comprises 18 residues. CDR3 sequence: CASSVTHTLGGGRETQYF. In DNA, the CDR3 is TGTGCCAGCAGTGTCACACATACCCTAGGGGGCGGACGAGAGACCCAGTACTTC.

The J gene is TRBJ1-4, the V gene TRBV5-1; 9 bases are shared with TRBD1. With V trimmed by 0 bases and J by 8 bases, 8 bases remained unmatched. CDR1 is SGHRS, CDR2 YFSETQ, per germline. The CDR3 loop spans 16 amino acids. The CDR3 DNA sequence: TGCGCCAGCAGCTTGGTCGGACAGGGGCGGAGGGAAAAACTGTTTTTT. This encodes CASSLVGQGRREKLFF. Full variable domain (outside the CDR3, taken from reference TRBV5-1 and TRBJ1-4): KAGVTQTPRYLIKTRGQQVTLSCSPISGHRSVSWYQQTPGQGLQFLFEYFSETQRNKGNFPGRFSGRQFSNSRSEMNVSTLELGDSALYLCASSLVGQGRREKLFFGSGTQLSVL.

This chain joins TRBV7-2 and TRBJ2-7; 7 bases fit TRBD1. Trimming took 1 base from V and 2 from J; bases not matched to a gene: 2. Germline lookup yields CDR1 SGHTA and CDR2 FQGNSA. The CDR3 extends over 14 amino acids. The CDR3 DNA sequence: TGTGCCAGCAGCTTAGAGCAGGGGGCCTACGAGCAGTACTTC. Translated, it gives CASSLEQGAYEQYF.

This chain joins TRBV5-1 and TRBJ1-4; D call uncertain. The germline V and J ends were trimmed by 3 bases and 8 bases, with 14 bases remaining between them. Germline CDR1 SGHRS, CDR2 YFSETQ. The CDR3 covers 14 residues. The CDR3 region is CASSSPASAEKLFF. The CDR3 nucleotides are TGCGCCAGCAGCTCCCCGGCCTCAGCGGAAAAACTGTTTTTT.

The gene calls are TRBV27 and TRBJ2-7, with 8 positions matching TRBD1. Germline V gives CDR1 MNHEY, CDR2 SMNVEV (reference sequence). Trimming took 5 bases from V and 7 from J; bases not matched to a gene: 10. This CDR3 is built from 14 residues. The DNA for the CDR3 is TGTGCCAGCAGTCACCGGGACAGGTCGTGGGAGCAGTACTTC. Translation gives CASSHRDRSWEQYF.

The chain carries TRBV7-2 and TRBJ1-1; D gene uncertain. Germline-derived CDR1 and CDR2 are SGHTA and FQGNSA. The CDR3 has 16 residues. The germline V and J ends were trimmed by 3 bases and 5 bases, with 19 bases remaining between them. In DNA, the CDR3 is TGTGCCAGCAGCTTTCGTGTTCCCAAACGGAGTACTGAAGCTTTCTTT. It translates to CASSFRVPKRSTEAFF.

The chain employs TRBV5-1 and TRBJ2-2; 11 bases are shared with TRBD1. This CDR3 comprises 17 residues. Germline assignment: CDR1 SGHRS and CDR2 YFSETQ. With V trimmed by 0 bases and J by 2 bases, 3 bases remained unmatched. The CDR3 DNA sequence: TGCGCCAGCAGCTTGGCCGGGACAGGGGGAAACACCGGGGAGCTGTTTTTT. Its translation: CASSLAGTGGNTGELFF. The variable domain in full, with the rest retrieved from reference TRBV5-1 and TRBJ2-2, is KAGVTQTPRYLIKTRGQQVTLSCSPISGHRSVSWYQQTPGQGLQFLFEYFSETQRNKGNFPGRFSGRQFSNSRSEMNVSTLELGDSALYLCASSLAGTGGNTGELFFGEGSRLTVL.

The genes are TRBV7-2 and TRBJ1-4; TRBD1 agrees at 9 bases. Per the germline V gene, CDR1 is SGHTA and CDR2 is FQGNSA. The CDR3 covers 14 residues. V was pared by 7 bases and J by 5 bases, with 5 bases of the junction left unmatched. CDR3 protein: CASKPTGGNEKLFF. The CDR3 DNA follows: TGTGCCAGCAAACCCACAGGGGGCAATGAAAAACTGTTTTTT.

This rearrangement joins TRBV3-1 (or the pseudogene TRBV3-2) to TRBJ1-3, with 7 bases matching TRBD1. Germline V lookup: CDR1 LGHDT, CDR2 YNNKEL (reference sequence). V gave up 0 bases and J gave up 0 bases; unmatched junction bases: 8. CDR3 length equals 18 residues. CDR3 amino acids: CASSQESRGLLSGNTIYF. The CDR3, as DNA: TGTGCCAGCAGCCAAGAAAGTAGGGGGCTTCTCTCTGGAAACACCATATATTTT.

The chain combines TRBV5-4 with TRBJ2-3, with TRBD1 identical over 9 bases. The CDR3 has 16 amino acids. V lost 0 bases to trimming and J lost 9 bases; unmatched junction nucleotides: 11. Per the germline V gene, CDR1 is SGHNT and CDR2 is YYREEE (reference sequence). CDR3 protein: CASSLAGTGLTWTQYF. In DNA, the CDR3 is TGTGCCAGCAGCTTGGCCGGGACAGGGTTAACGTGGACGCAGTATTTT.

The gene calls are TRBV11-3 and TRBJ2-2, with D unclear. The V and J ends lost 5 bases and 6 bases respectively, with 22 bases between them. The CDR3 covers 17 residues. Looked up from germline, CDR1 is SGHNT and CDR2 is YENEEA. Written as DNA, the CDR3 is TGTGCCAGCAGCCCGAAGCCGGGTTCAAGGTCCCCCGGGGAGCTGTTTTTT. This sequence encodes CASSPKPGSRSPGELFF.

J is TRBJ2-7 and V is TRBV12-3 or TRBV12-4; D unresolved. The CDR3 loop spans 13 amino acids. Trimming left V 5 bases short and J 3 bases short, with 11 bases between. The CDR3, as DNA: TGTGCCAGCAGTCCGGGTCGAAACTACGAGCAGTACTTC. Amino acid sequence: CASSPGRNYEQYF.

This chain uses TRBV7-9 with TRBJ2-7, with TRBD1 identical over 9 bases. The J segment lost 11 bases and the V segment lost 4 bases, leaving 9 bases of the junction unmatched. Germline V gives CDR1 SEHNR, CDR2 FQNEAQ (reference sequence). The length of the CDR3 is 13 residues. CDR3 DNA sequence: TGTGCCAGCAGCTCTCGGCGGACAGGGGACGAGTACTTC. It encodes CASSSRRTGDEYF.

V gene TRBV20-1 combines with J gene TRBJ1-5; D perhaps matches TRBD1 (5 bases). The CDR3 sequence is 14 residues long. V dropped 3 bases and J dropped 4 bases, with 13 bases sitting between them. Germline CDR1 and CDR2: DFQATT and SNEGSKA (reference sequence). CDR3 region: CSASAGDRNQPQHF. The CDR3 DNA follows: TGCAGTGCTAGTGCGGGGGATAGGAATCAGCCCCAGCATTTT.

This clone has only one observation. The CDR3 loop is CASSQEVNSRTEAFF. CDR3 sequence (DNA): TGTGCCAGCAGCCAAGAGGTAAACTCTCGCACTGAAGCTTTCTTT. The chain carries TRBV14 and TRBJ1-1; D ambiguous. The V gene's germline CDR1 is SGHDN and CDR2 FVKESK. The V and J ends lost 0 bases and 4 bases respectively, with 12 bases between them. The CDR3 loop spans 15 amino acids.

This clone appeared a single time. The chain uses TRBV5-1 and TRBJ1-1; 10 bases are shared with TRBD1. The germline CDR1 and CDR2 sequences are SGHRS and YFSETQ. The CDR3 totals 15 residues. Losses at the gene ends were 3 bases for V and 7 bases for J; bases not matched to a gene: 9. As DNA, the CDR3 is TGCGCCAGCAGCTCCCAGGGACAGGGGAACGGTGAAGCTTTCTTT. It yields the protein CASSSQGQGNGEAFF.

V is TRBV19 and J is TRBJ2-5; 9 positions match TRBD2. The V gene end was trimmed by 3 bases and the J gene end by 1 base; junction bases not matched to a gene: 9. The CDR3 is 17 amino acids. Germline CDR1 reads LNHDA; CDR2 reads SQIVND (reference sequence). Here the CDR3 DNA reads TGTGCCAGTAGTATGGGAGCGGGGGGACGCTTCCAAGAGACCCAGTACTTC. Its translation is CASSMGAGGRFQETQYF. Based on the CDR3 plus reference TRBV19 and TRBJ2-5, the full variable domain is DGGITQSPKYLFRKEGQNVTLSCEQNLNHDAMYWYRQDPGQGLRLIYYSQIVNDFQKGDIAEGYSVSREKKESFPLTVTSAQKNPTAFYLCASSMGAGGRFQETQYFGPGTRLLVL.

The V and J genes are TRBV6-5 and TRBJ2-2, with a tentative D call TRBD1 (5 bases). The germline gives CDR1 MNHEY, CDR2 SVGAGI. This CDR3 spans 13 amino acids. V was shortened by 7 bases and J by 2 bases, with 8 bases between the two germline ends. The CDR3 sequence: CASTTDNTGELFF. The CDR3 region has the DNA TGTGCCAGCACGACAGATAACACCGGGGAGCTGTTTTTT.

V and J are TRBV12-5 and TRBJ2-7; weak D call: TRBD2 (6 bases). CDR3 length: 13 residues. V lost 2 bases and J lost 6, with 11 bases in between. Germline V gene data show CDR1 as LGHNT and CDR2 as FRNRAP. CDR3 bases: TGTGCTAGTGGTTTGTCATCCGGGGGCGAGCAGTACTTC. This codes for CASGLSSGGEQYF.

The CDR3 coding sequence is TGTGCCAGCAGCCAAGCGGGGGGCAGGATTAATGAGCAGTTCTTC. This codes for CASSQAGGRINEQFF. The chain is built from TRBV7-3 and TRBJ2-1, with TRBD2 matching over 9 bases. This CDR3 comprises 15 residues. The V gene end was trimmed by 5 bases and the J gene end by 7 bases; junction bases not matched to a gene: 9. CDR1 and CDR2 from the germline V gene are SGHTA and FQGTGA.

This chain uses TRBV6-1 with TRBJ2-7, with D possibly matching TRBD1 (6 bases). The length of the CDR3 is 11 residues. V dropped 2 bases and J dropped 12 bases, with 11 bases sitting between them. Per the germline V gene, CDR1 is MNHNS and CDR2 is SASEGT. CDR3 bases: TGTGCCAGCAGTGAAACAGGGTGGCGGTACTTC. Residues: CASSETGWRYF.